This TCR beta chain came from a study of blood T cell repertoires in COVID-19. Study in general: Sites in the United States, Italy and Spain provided acute and convalescent COVID-19 samples. T cells, B-cell-depleted T cells, or PBMCs supplied cDNA or gDNA.

During active infection, Seattle patients enrolled and were then monitored through disease. In the authors' workflow: Estimation of nucleated cell counts relied on the amplification of reference gene primers. Sequenced by immunoSEQ multiplex PCR; TCRdb stores in-frame clones only, minus some. D and trimming come from the DNA, and the V and J calls and clone size come from that table. The sample gives roughly 350,000 clones, approximately 87% of which show up once; over 9.5% is in the top ten. The V end lost 3 bases, the J end lost 4 bases, and 7 bases lay between the germline ends. This CDR3 has 13 residues. CDR1 and CDR2 (germline): LNHDA, SQIVND (reference sequence). This clone was observed once.

The sequenced material came from peripheral blood. This sequence was found in a woman in her 30s with COVID-19, enrolled during active disease. The chain couples TRBV19 to TRBJ1-5; D not certain. This CDR3 is CASSMGGNQPQHF. The DNA of the CDR3 is TGTGCCAGTAGTATGGGAGGGAATCAGCCCCAGCATTTT. Supplemented by reference TRBV19 and TRBJ1-5, the full variable domain reads DGGITQSPKYLFRKEGQNVTLSCEQNLNHDAMYWYRQDPGQGLRLIYYSQIVNDFQKGDIAEGYSVSREKKESFPLTVTSAQKNPTAFYLCASSMGGNQPQHFGDGTRLSIL.